The T cell receptor beta chain under discussion was sequenced for a study of blood T cell repertoires in COVID-19. Profiled with immunoSEQ multiplex PCR; TCRdb holds only in-frame clones, not every one. The repertoire holds under 150,000 clones, with under 90% as singletons. In this sample, this clone turned up a few times. The CDR3 runs to 15 residues. The V segment lost 9 bases and the J segment 5 bases; nucleotides outside the gene matches: 11. The germline CDR1 and CDR2 sequences are LNHDA and SQIVND (reference sequence). The chain carries TRBV19 and TRBJ1-5, with 9 bases lining up with TRBD1. Source material: PBMCs or T cells enriched from blood (not recorded which). The TCR was taken from a man in his forties with acute COVID-19. CDR3 coding DNA: TGTGCCAGGAGGACAGGGGATGGGTGGGATCAGCCCCAGCATTTT. It translates to CARRTGDGWDQPQHF.